These T cell receptor beta chains were read from a single sample in a study of response to subunit inactivated influenza vaccine. TCRdb called the RT-PCR reads again in MiXCR, with one record for every CDR3 protein. The sample carries some 500,000 distinct CDR3 sequences, around 25% recorded once. Sequences were derived from CD4+ T cells sorted from PBMCs, sampled around 5 days after vaccination. Source of these receptors: a man aged 45-65 years who received an inactivated influenza vaccine. Both conserved end residues are part of each CDR3. Fields, in order: CDR3 protein, CDR3 DNA, clone size, J gene, V gene, D gene. A D gene is named only where the DNA matches it firmly. Not every row has a clone size; where given, it reads once, few, many or a size class.

cdr3_aa: CASSQDRTSGSTDTQYF
cdr3_nt: TGCGCCAGCAGCCAAGATCGCACTAGCGGGAGCACAGATACGCAGTATTTT
clone_size: .
j_call: TRBJ2-3
v_call: TRBV4-3
d_call: TRBD2

cdr3_aa: CASSARQGGTYNEQFF
cdr3_nt: TGTGCCAGCAGCGCCCGACAGGGGGGGACCTACAATGAGCAGTTCTTC
clone_size: few
j_call: TRBJ2-1
v_call: TRBV9
d_call: TRBD1

cdr3_aa: CASSTPSFPRTNTEAFF
cdr3_nt: TGTGCCAGCAGCACCCCTAGCTTTCCTCGGACGAACACTGAAGCTTTCTTT
clone_size: once
j_call: TRBJ1-1
v_call: TRBV11-2
d_call: .

cdr3_aa: CAISRADTWSDEQFF
cdr3_nt: TGTGCCATCAGCCGGGCCGACACCTGGAGCGATGAGCAGTTCTTC
clone_size: .
j_call: TRBJ2-1
v_call: TRBV10-3
d_call: .

cdr3_aa: CASSLDSQGGTQYF
cdr3_nt: TGTGCCAGCAGCTTGGACTCGCAAGGAGGGACCCAGTACTTC
clone_size: .
j_call: TRBJ2-5
v_call: TRBV5-6
d_call: .

cdr3_aa: CSATGLAGDSYNEQFF
cdr3_nt: TGCAGTGCTACGGGACTAGCGGGAGACTCCTACAATGAGCAGTTCTTC
clone_size: .
j_call: TRBJ2-1
v_call: TRBV20-1
d_call: TRBD2

cdr3_aa: CSATLPTGEETQYF
cdr3_nt: TGCAGTGCTACCCTCCCGACAGGGGAAGAGACCCAGTACTTC
clone_size: .
j_call: TRBJ2-5
v_call: TRBV20-1
d_call: TRBD1

cdr3_aa: CASSTRQGPTYEQYF
cdr3_nt: TGTGCCAGCAGCACCAGACAGGGCCCTACCTACGAGCAGTACTTC
clone_size: .
j_call: TRBJ2-7
v_call: TRBV11-1
d_call: TRBD1

cdr3_aa: CASSSNILNTEAFF
cdr3_nt: TGCGCCAGCAGCTCTAACATATTGAACACTGAAGCTTTCTTT
clone_size: .
j_call: TRBJ1-1
v_call: TRBV5-1
d_call: .

cdr3_aa: CASNRVGAQYF
cdr3_nt: TGTGCCAGCAATAGGGTGGGGGCGCAGTATTTT
clone_size: .
j_call: TRBJ2-3
v_call: TRBV28
d_call: .

cdr3_aa: CASSLGGGGYNTGELFF
cdr3_nt: TGTGCCAGCAGCTTAGGCGGAGGCGGGTATAACACCGGGGAGCTGTTTTTT
clone_size: .
j_call: TRBJ2-2
v_call: TRBV7-2
d_call: .

cdr3_aa: CAISEVGPTDTQYF
cdr3_nt: TGTGCCATCAGTGAGGTCGGTCCCACAGATACGCAGTATTTT
clone_size: few
j_call: TRBJ2-3
v_call: TRBV10-3
d_call: .

cdr3_aa: CASSARATSVFGEQFF
cdr3_nt: TGTGCCAGCAGCGCCCGCGCGACTAGCGTTTTTGGTGAGCAGTTCTTC
clone_size: .
j_call: TRBJ2-1
v_call: TRBV9
d_call: TRBD2